This T cell receptor beta chain was documented in a study of T cell repertoires in ileal Crohn's disease. V gave up 10 bases and J gave up 4 bases; unmatched junction bases: 10. Germline lookup yields CDR1 SGHAT and CDR2 FQNNGV. The CDR3 covers 16 residues. Worth noting for this clone: Its antigen is unknown.

Findings and caveats of the study: Endoscopic recurrence occurred in every patient whose clonality exceeded 26.8%. Compared with non-smokers, active smokers at surgery showed more clonal expansions.

Sequencing was performed with immunoSEQ multiplex PCR; in TCRdb, only in-frame clones are kept and a portion is missing. The sample has more than 15,000 clones; around four fifths are singletons. Sequenced: ileal tissue. The TCR was taken from an adult with Crohn's disease. V usage is TRBV11-2 and J usage is TRBJ2-2, with 12 bases identical to TRBD1. The CDR3 DNA reads TGTGCCATCGGGGACAGGGGGCGCTTGGGCACCGGGGAGCTGTTTTTT. This encodes CAIGDRGRLGTGELFF. The whole variable domain, remainder taken from reference TRBV11-2 and TRBJ2-2, is EAGVAQSPRYKIIEKRQSVAFWCNPISGHATLYWYQQILGQGPKLLIQFQNNGVVDDSQLPKDRFSAERLKGVDSTLKIQPAKLEDSAVYLCAIGDRGRLGTGELFFGEGSRLTVL.